The 17 T cell receptor beta chains presented below share a single source sample, sequenced in a study of identifying expanded T cells in peripheral blood (dated by TCRdb to between 2018 and 2021). The library was made by the immunoSEQ multiplex PCR assay. Drawn from immuneACCESS, this table holds only the in-frame rearrangements with V and J called that TCRdb kept. Clones are partly lost; checked studies trace under half to an unresolved V gene and leave the rest unexplained. The table for this sample lists 130,000 or so clones; roughly 82% of them were counted only once. The ten biggest clones cover 2.5% to 3.5% of the sample. Sequencing input: blood. Source of these receptors: a person aged 18 to 75 in good health.

This sequence joins TRBV19 and TRBJ2-7, with D tentatively TRBD2 (7 bases). The length of the CDR3 is 16 residues. V lost 0 bases and J 3 bases, leaving 15 bases between the germline ends. Germline CDR1 is LNHDA and CDR2 is SQIVND (reference sequence). CDR3 bases: TGTGCCAGTAGTATAGACGGGGGGCGATCCCACTACGAGCAGTACTTC. Amino acid sequence: CASSIDGGRSHYEQYF.

The J gene is TRBJ2-7, the V gene TRBV7-2, with D uncertain. The CDR3 length is 12 residues. Germline V gene data show CDR1 as SGHTA and CDR2 as FQGNSA. V was clipped by 5 bases and J by 1 base, with 6 bases between them. The CDR3 reads CASSLTSYEQYF. The CDR3 DNA reads TGTGCCAGCAGCCTGACGTCCTACGAGCAGTACTTC.

This chain uses TRBV19 with TRBJ1-5; D is uncertain. Trimming shortened V by 6 bases and J by 0 bases, and 12 bases separated the two germline ends. Germline-derived CDR1 and CDR2 are LNHDA and SQIVND (reference sequence). This CDR3 region has 15 residues. The CDR3: CASSDSQISNQPQHF. As DNA, the CDR3 is TGTGCCAGTAGCGACTCCCAGATTAGCAATCAGCCCCAGCATTTT.

This sequence joins TRBV11-2 and TRBJ1-1; no definite D call. CDR1 and CDR2 from the germline V gene are SGHAT and FQNNGV. The CDR3 extends over 19 amino acids. V lost 1 base and J 1 base, leaving 22 bases between the germline ends. The CDR3 DNA follows: TGTGCCAGCAGCTTAGTTGGAGTCCGAGTCGGGGTGGAGAACACTGAAGCTTTCTTT. This encodes CASSLVGVRVGVENTEAFF.

The chain joins TRBV21-1 to TRBJ2-3. TRBV21-1 is shown as a pseudogene. The CDR3 is 15 amino acids. The CDR3 DNA reads TGTGCCAGCAGCAAAAAACCCCTAGGACCAGATACGCAGTATTTT. It encodes CASSKKPLGPDTQYF.

This rearrangement joins TRBV5-1 to TRBJ1-1; 8 bases agree with TRBD1. CDR3 length: 15 amino acids. Germline loops: CDR1 SGHRS, CDR2 YFSETQ. V lost 0 bases to trimming and J lost 4 bases; unmatched junction nucleotides: 5. The CDR3 DNA is TGCGCCAGCAGCTTGGTGGGGACAGGCAGCACTGAAGCTTTCTTT. It translates to CASSLVGTGSTEAFF.

The chain combines TRBV27 with TRBJ2-1, with a possible D match to TRBD2 (5 bases). There are 12 residues in the CDR3. Germline V gives CDR1 MNHEY, CDR2 SMNVEV (reference sequence). V was pared by 2 bases and J by 9 bases, with 8 bases between. CDR3 nucleotides: TGTGCCAGCAGTTTAGTCGCGGGTGAGCAGTTCTTC. Its translation is CASSLVAGEQFF.

The J gene is TRBJ1-1, the V gene TRBV7-9, with D unresolved. The CDR3 is made up of 12 amino acids. Trimming shortened V by 3 bases and J by 7 bases, and 9 bases separated the two germline ends. Germline V lookup: CDR1 SEHNR, CDR2 FQNEAQ (reference sequence). This chain's CDR3 is CASSLRTDEAFF. The CDR3 DNA reads as TGTGCCAGCAGCTTGAGAACGGATGAAGCTTTCTTT.

The chain recombines TRBV7-2 with TRBJ1-3; D ambiguous. Between the trimmed V and J ends, which lost 4 bases and 4 bases, there was a span of 14 bases. Germline CDR1 and CDR2: SGHTA and FQGNSA. The CDR3 has 15 residues. CDR3 coding DNA: TGTGCCAGCAGCTCAGCTCCAGGCGGGGGAAACACCATATATTTT. Protein: CASSSAPGGGNTIYF. The variable domain in full, completed from reference TRBV7-2 and TRBJ1-3, reads GAGVSQSPSNKVTEKGKDVELRCDPISGHTALYWYRQSLGQGLEFLIYFQGNSAPDKSGLPSDRFSAERTGGSVSTLTIQRTQQEDSAVYLCASSSAPGGGNTIYFGEGSWLTVV.

The chain employs TRBV6-6 and TRBJ2-5, with 7 bases matching TRBD1. With 2 bases clipped from V and 2 bases from J, the junction kept 8 bases outside the gene matches. This CDR3 is 16 amino acids long. Germline CDR1 is MNHNY and CDR2 is SVGAGI (reference sequence). CDR3 residues: CASSYLRTGRQETQYF. The CDR3 bases are TGTGCCAGCAGTTACCTGAGGACAGGACGGCAAGAGACCCAGTACTTC.

This clone was seen a few times. The gene calls are TRBV11-2 and TRBJ1-1; D is uncertain. The CDR3 sequence is 16 residues long. Trimming cost V 3 bases and J 4 bases, with 18 bases left between them. The germline V gene encodes CDR1 SGHAT and CDR2 FQNNGV. Here the CDR3 DNA reads TGTGCCAGCAGCTTCTCCTTAGGAGAGTTGCGCACTGAAGCTTTCTTT. Its translation: CASSFSLGELRTEAFF.

This chain links TRBV19 with TRBJ1-2; 11 bases fit TRBD1. The CDR3 has 14 residues. V lost 9 bases and J lost 4; bases outside the gene matches: 7. The germline V gene encodes CDR1 LNHDA and CDR2 SQIVND (reference sequence). Here the CDR3 DNA reads TGTGCCAGCATGATGGGGACAGGGGGCTATGGCTACACCTTC. Translating it yields CASMMGTGGYGYTF. The full variable domain, in which reference TRBV19 and TRBJ1-2 provide the parts outside the CDR3, is DGGITQSPKYLFRKEGQNVTLSCEQNLNHDAMYWYRQDPGQGLRLIYYSQIVNDFQKGDIAEGYSVSREKKESFPLTVTSAQKNPTAFYLCASMMGTGGYGYTFGSGTRLTVV.

J is TRBJ2-5 and V is TRBV7-9; D is perhaps TRBD1 (6 bases). Per germline, CDR1 SEHNR and CDR2 FQNEAQ (reference sequence). V was clipped by 4 bases and J by 0 bases, with 9 bases between them. The CDR3 runs to 14 residues. The CDR3 sequence is CASSSQGYQETQYF. In nucleotides, the CDR3 is TGTGCCAGCAGCTCGCAGGGGTACCAAGAGACCCAGTACTTC.

The chain joins TRBV4-3 to TRBJ2-7; D is unresolved. With 1 base removed from V and 5 bases from J, the gap between germline ends came to 9 bases. The CDR3 sequence is 13 residues long. CDR1 is LGHNA, CDR2 YSLEER, per germline. CDR3 protein: CASSQGVEDEQYF. The CDR3 DNA follows: TGCGCCAGCAGCCAAGGAGTAGAAGACGAGCAGTACTTC.

This chain connects TRBV6-5 to TRBJ2-5, with a weak D call TRBD1 (6 bases). V gave up 4 bases and J gave up 3 bases, with 6 bases separating them. The CDR3 consists of 12 residues. Per germline, CDR1 MNHEY and CDR2 SVGAGI. This CDR3 is CASSSGEETQYF. In DNA, the CDR3 is TGTGCCAGCAGTTCAGGGGAAGAGACCCAGTACTTC.

The rearrangement links TRBV7-2 to TRBJ2-3, with D unclear. V was trimmed by 0 bases and J by 1 base, leaving 11 bases between them. The CDR3 sequence is 16 residues long. Germline V gene lookup returns CDR1 SGHTA and CDR2 FQGNSA. The chain's CDR3 is CASSLALSSGTDTQYF. The CDR3, as DNA: TGTGCCAGCAGCTTAGCGCTGTCGTCAGGCACAGATACGCAGTATTTT.

The V and J genes are TRBV5-6 and TRBJ1-2, with D perhaps matching TRBD1 (5 bases). This CDR3 region has 13 residues. V lost 4 bases, J lost 8 bases, and 15 bases lay in between. CDR1 SGHDT and CDR2 YYEEEE come from the germline V gene. CDR3 nucleotides: TGTGCCAGCAGCCCCGGGACTCCCGGAGGCTACACCTTC. Protein product: CASSPGTPGGYTF. The variable domain in full, with the rest retrieved from reference TRBV5-6 and TRBJ1-2, is DAGVTQSPTHLIKTRGQQVTLRCSPKSGHDTVSWYQQALGQGPQFIFQYYEEEERQRGNFPDRFSGHQFPNYSSELNVNALLLGDSALYLCASSPGTPGGYTFGSGTRLTVV.